These 30 T cell receptor beta chains share one sample of origin, sequenced in a study of OX40 agonist ivuxolimab in advanced cancers. The protocol was immunoSEQ multiplex PCR, while the TCRdb copy is restricted to in-frame clones and leaves out a portion. The repertoire consists of about 53,000 clones, with approximately 85% occurring once and the leading ten covering roughly 11%. Sequencing was performed on CD4+ or CD8+ T cells sorted from blood, taken in a trial of the OX40 agonist ivuxolimab. These TCRs come from an adult with an advanced solid tumor such as melanoma, head and neck, liver or kidney cancer.

The chain carries TRBV30 and TRBJ2-1; TRBD2 agrees at 9 bases. Germline V gives CDR1 GTSNPN, CDR2 SVGIG (reference sequence). V lost 1 base to trimming and J lost 4 bases; unmatched junction nucleotides: 5. The CDR3 consists of 15 residues. Written as DNA, the CDR3 is TGTGCCTGGAGTGATACTAGCGGGTCTTACAATGAGCAGTTCTTC. It encodes CAWSDTSGSYNEQFF.

The chain recombines TRBV28 with TRBJ1-1; possibly TRBD1 for D (5 bases). There are 14 residues in the CDR3. Germline loops: CDR1 MDHEN, CDR2 SYDVKM. Trimming cost V 6 bases and J 5 bases, with 16 bases left between them. The CDR3 reads CASSLDWGRTEAFF. The CDR3 region has the DNA TGTGCCAGCAGCTTAGACTGGGGCAGAACTGAAGCTTTCTTT. Based on the CDR3 plus reference TRBV28 and TRBJ1-1, the full variable domain is DVKVTQSSRYLVKRTGEKVFLECVQDMDHENMFWYRQDPGLGLRLIYFSYDVKMKEKGDIPEGYSVSREKKERFSLILESASTNQTSMYLCASSLDWGRTEAFFGQGTRLTVV.

The chain links TRBV7-6 to TRBJ2-1; a weak D match, TRBD2 (5 bases). The CDR3 contains 15 residues. Deletions cut 5 bases from V and 0 bases from J, with 11 bases between. Germline CDR1 and CDR2: SGHVS and FNYEAQ. The CDR3 sequence: CASSPDSSSYNEQFF. The CDR3 DNA sequence: TGTGCCAGCAGCCCGGACTCCAGCTCCTACAATGAGCAGTTCTTC. The full variable domain, with the rest looked up from reference TRBV7-6 and TRBJ2-1, is GAGVSQSPRYKVTKRGQDVALRCDPISGHVSLYWYRQALGQGPEFLTYFNYEAQQDKSGLPNDRFSAERPEGSISTLTIQRTEQRDSAMYRCASSPDSSSYNEQFFGPGTRLTVL.

The rearrangement links TRBV30 to TRBJ1-1; maybe TRBD1 (6 bases). V lost 4 bases and J lost 7, with 19 bases in between. Germline lookup yields CDR1 GTSNPN and CDR2 SVGIG (reference sequence). This CDR3 has 14 residues. The CDR3 sequence: CAWTLSWDTGEAFF. In nucleotides, the CDR3 is TGTGCCTGGACCTTGTCGTGGGACACGGGTGAAGCTTTCTTT.

This clone was picked up a small number of times. CDR3 in DNA: TGTGCCATCAGTGAGTCGTACACGGGACTAGCATCTTCCAAAAACATTCAGTACTTC. This translates into CAISESYTGLASSKNIQYF. The J gene is TRBJ2-4, the V gene TRBV10-3; TRBD2 matches 9 bases. Unmatched junction bases numbered 11, after V lost 0 bases and J lost 2 bases. Germline CDR1 is ENHRY and CDR2 is SYGVKD. The CDR3 length is 19 residues.

The J gene is TRBJ2-7, the V gene TRBV29-1, with 10 bases aligning to TRBD2. Trimming removed 2 bases from V and 3 bases from J; junction bases left unmatched: 4. This CDR3 spans 14 amino acids. Germline V gene data show CDR1 as SQVTM and CDR2 as ANQGSEA. CDR3 in amino acids: CSVESGRADYEQYF. The CDR3 DNA reads TGCAGCGTTGAAAGCGGGAGGGCCGACTACGAGCAGTACTTC.

The chain employs TRBV6-4 and TRBJ2-3, with 10 bases matching TRBD2. Trimming removed 2 bases from V and 7 bases from J; junction bases left unmatched: 6. CDR3 length: 15 amino acids. Per germline, CDR1 MRHNA and CDR2 SNTAGT. CDR3 protein: CASSDRAGGPNTQYF. CDR3 nucleotide sequence: TGTGCCAGCAGTGACCGAGCGGGGGGGCCGAATACGCAGTATTTT.

The J gene is TRBJ2-1, the V gene TRBV6-4; the match to TRBD2 covers 8 bases. Germline V lookup: CDR1 MRHNA, CDR2 SNTAGT. The junction had 6 bases not matched to a gene; V was cut back by 2 bases and J by 6 bases. This CDR3 region has 15 residues. CDR3 sequence (DNA): TGTGCCAGCAGTGACCCTGGACTAGCTCCCAATGAGCAGTTCTTC. It encodes CASSDPGLAPNEQFF.

The rearrangement joins TRBV2 to TRBJ2-1, with TRBD2 matching 7 bases. The CDR3 extends over 16 amino acids. The V segment lost 7 bases and the J segment 5 bases; nucleotides outside the gene matches: 14. Germline CDR1 reads SNHLY; CDR2 reads FYNNEI. In DNA form, the CDR3 reads TGTGCCAGCACCGAGGGGTGGTCTAGCGGAAACAATGAGCAGTTCTTC. Its protein is CASTEGWSSGNNEQFF.

The V gene is TRBV6-5, the J gene TRBJ1-1; D uncertain. V lost 2 bases and J 1 base, leaving 11 bases between the germline ends. Germline V CDR1 and CDR2: MNHEY, SVGAGI. This CDR3 has 15 residues. This CDR3 reads CASSYPSGRNTEAFF. The CDR3 nucleotides are TGTGCCAGCAGTTACCCAAGTGGACGGAACACTGAAGCTTTCTTT.

This chain joins TRBV19 and TRBJ2-5; D is unclear. Between the trimmed V and J ends, which lost 7 bases and 4 bases, there was a span of 13 bases. CDR3 size: 13 residues. Germline-derived CDR1 and CDR2 are LNHDA and SQIVND (reference sequence). CDR3 DNA sequence: TGTGCCAGTACTCAAGAAGGGATAGAGACCCAGTACTTC. Translation: CASTQEGIETQYF.

The CDR3 reads CASSSGPPLTGRMEQYF. Here the CDR3 DNA reads TGTGCCAGCAGCTCGGGCCCTCCCCTGACAGGGAGAATGGAGCAGTACTTC. V gene TRBV11-2 combines with J gene TRBJ2-7; 7 bases are a match to TRBD1. The CDR3 is made up of 17 amino acids. Germline lookup yields CDR1 SGHAT and CDR2 FQNNGV. The junction had 19 bases not matched to a gene; V was cut back by 4 bases and J by 7 bases. The entire variable domain, with the rest obtained from reference TRBV11-2 and TRBJ2-7, is as follows: EAGVAQSPRYKIIEKRQSVAFWCNPISGHATLYWYQQILGQGPKLLIQFQNNGVVDDSQLPKDRFSAERLKGVDSTLKIQPAKLEDSAVYLCASSSGPPLTGRMEQYFGPGTRLTVT.

A remark on this clone: This specimen includes other DNA sequences encoding the same CDR3. This chain joins TRBV11-2 and TRBJ2-7; D is unclear. Trimming took 2 bases from V and 1 from J, leaving 6 bases between them. Per germline, CDR1 SGHAT and CDR2 FQNNGV. The CDR3 has 13 residues. Written as DNA, the CDR3 is TGTGCCAGCAGCTTACAGACGTCCTACGAGCAGTACTTC. Its protein is CASSLQTSYEQYF.

As to this clone: Other DNA sequences in the same sample also yield this CDR3. The rearrangement joins TRBV9 to TRBJ1-6; D ambiguous. Germline CDR1 SGDLS, CDR2 YYNGEE. V gave up 0 bases and J gave up 7 bases, with 5 bases separating them. This CDR3 region has 13 residues. CDR3 DNA: TGTGCCAGCAGCGTAGGAGGAAATTCACCCCTCCACTTT. Protein product: CASSVGGNSPLHF.

The rearrangement links TRBV19 to TRBJ1-2; a weak D match, TRBD1 (5 bases). CDR3 length equals 13 residues. The V end lost 5 bases, the J end lost 6 bases, and 13 bases lay between the germline ends. The V gene's germline CDR1 is LNHDA and CDR2 SQIVND (reference sequence). The CDR3 nucleotides are TGTGCCAGTAGTCCGGGGACCGCTCATGGCTACACCTTC. Residues: CASSPGTAHGYTF.

The chain links TRBV15 to TRBJ2-3, with 8 nucleotides matching TRBD1. V lost 5 bases, J lost 4 bases, and 14 bases stayed unmatched. CDR1 and CDR2 (germline): LNHNV, YYDKDF (reference sequence). This CDR3 spans 17 amino acids. DNA for the CDR3: TGTGCCACCAGCTTACACCCGGACAGGGTGGGGTCAGATACGCAGTATTTT. Its protein product is CATSLHPDRVGSDTQYF.

The CDR3 DNA follows: TGTGCCAGCAGTCCGGGACAGCATGGTAACACCATATATTTT. Protein product: CASSPGQHGNTIYF. The chain is built from TRBV6-5 and TRBJ1-3, with TRBD1 matching over 7 bases. Germline values: CDR1 MNHEY, CDR2 SVGAGI. The CDR3 is made up of 14 amino acids. V dropped 5 bases and J dropped 7; count of bases not matched to a gene: 8.

The chain links TRBV7-9 to TRBJ2-7, with D possibly being TRBD2 (5 bases). The V and J ends lost 2 bases and 0 bases respectively, with 8 bases between them. Germline assignment: CDR1 SEHNR and CDR2 FQNEAQ (reference sequence). The CDR3 length is 14 residues. As DNA, the CDR3 is TGTGCCAGCAGCTTAAGCGGAAACTCCTACGAGCAGTACTTC. Its translation is CASSLSGNSYEQYF.

The chain is built from TRBV7-9 and TRBJ1-1, with 7 bases fitting TRBD1. Looked up from germline, CDR1 is SEHNR and CDR2 is FQNEAQ (reference sequence). The length of the CDR3 is 14 residues. Trimming took 3 bases from V and 4 from J; bases not matched to a gene: 5. The CDR3 DNA reads TGTGCCAGCAGCTTCCAGGGGGGAGTCACTGAAGCTTTCTTT. It codes for CASSFQGGVTEAFF.

The chain carries TRBV20-1 and TRBJ2-1; D remains unclear. The CDR3 is 10 residues long. Germline CDR1 DFQATT, CDR2 SNEGSKA (reference sequence). The V end lost 4 bases, the J end lost 10 bases, and 8 bases lay between the germline ends. The CDR3 DNA follows: TGCAGTGCTAATAGCAGGGAGCAGTTCTTC. Its translation is CSANSREQFF.

This rearrangement joins TRBV5-4 to TRBJ2-1; maybe TRBD2 (5 bases). Germline lookup yields CDR1 SGHNT and CDR2 YYREEE (reference sequence). The CDR3 is made up of 12 amino acids. Between the trimmed V and J ends, which lost 2 bases and 7 bases, there was a span of 7 bases. Here the CDR3 reads CASSFPGNEQFF. The CDR3 region has the DNA TGTGCCAGCAGCTTTCCGGGGAATGAGCAGTTCTTC.

V gene TRBV2 combines with J gene TRBJ2-5; D assignment may be TRBD1 or TRBD2 (6 bases each). Germline values: CDR1 SNHLY, CDR2 FYNNEI. The CDR3 runs to 11 residues. Trimming shortened V by 3 bases and J by 13 bases, and 12 bases separated the two germline ends. The CDR3 DNA follows: TGTGCCAGCAGTGACAACAGGGACTCGTACTTC. This encodes CASSDNRDSYF. Looking up the rest from reference TRBV2 and TRBJ2-5 gives the full variable domain: EPEVTQTPSHQVTQMGQEVILRCVPISNHLYFYWYRQILGQKVEFLVSFYNNEISEKSEIFDDQFSVERPDGSNFTLKIRSTKLEDSAMYFCASSDNRDSYFGPGTRLLVL.

The chain links TRBV9 to TRBJ2-7; D may be TRBD2 (6 bases). The germline CDR1 and CDR2 sequences are SGDLS and YYNGEE. The V end was cut by 0 bases, the J end by 4 bases, with 11 bases between. This CDR3 has 14 amino acids. The CDR3 reads CASSVGAGLYEQYF. For the CDR3, the DNA is TGTGCCAGCAGCGTAGGGGCGGGACTGTACGAGCAGTACTTC.

The rearrangement uses TRBV5-6 and TRBJ2-7, with D perhaps matching TRBD1 (6 bases). The germline V gene encodes CDR1 SGHDT and CDR2 YYEEEE. This CDR3 region has 13 residues. Trimming took 4 bases from V and 6 from J, leaving 14 bases between them. Written as DNA, the CDR3 is TGTGCCAGCAGCGGACGACAGGCGGGCGAGCAGTACGTC. Translated: CASSGRQAGEQYV.

The chain carries TRBV9 and TRBJ1-2, with D tentatively TRBD1 (6 bases). The V end was cut by 0 bases, the J end by 4 bases, with 13 bases between. The CDR3 spans 15 residues. Germline CDR1 is SGDLS and CDR2 is YYNGEE. The CDR3 loop is CASSVGPGQSYGYTF. The CDR3 nucleotides read TGTGCCAGCAGCGTAGGGCCGGGACAAAGCTATGGCTACACCTTC.

This CDR3 is CSVDGDTKFAGYGYTF. The CDR3 DNA is TGCAGCGTTGATGGGGACACCAAGTTCGCCGGCTATGGCTACACCTTC. The V call is TRBV29-1, the J call TRBJ1-2; possibly TRBD1 for D (6 bases). Trimming pared 3 bases from V and 4 bases from J, leaving 21 bases between. Looked up from germline, CDR1 is SQVTM and CDR2 is ANQGSEA. CDR3 size: 16 residues.

The chain joins TRBV11-2 to TRBJ2-1, with D tentatively TRBD2 (6 bases). The CDR3 has 13 amino acids. Per the germline V gene, CDR1 is SGHAT and CDR2 is FQNNGV. V shed 1 base and J shed 5 bases, with 6 bases lying between them. The DNA for the CDR3 is TGTGCCAGCAGCTTAGGGGGGGACAATGAGCAGTTCTTC. As protein: CASSLGGDNEQFF. Looking up the rest from reference TRBV11-2 and TRBJ2-1 gives the full variable domain: EAGVAQSPRYKIIEKRQSVAFWCNPISGHATLYWYQQILGQGPKLLIQFQNNGVVDDSQLPKDRFSAERLKGVDSTLKIQPAKLEDSAVYLCASSLGGDNEQFFGPGTRLTVL.

The V and J genes are TRBV9 and TRBJ1-2, with D possibly being TRBD1 (6 bases). The germline V gene has CDR1 SGDLS and CDR2 YYNGEE. Trimming shortened V by 0 bases and J by 4 bases, and 16 bases separated the two germline ends. There are 16 residues in the CDR3. The CDR3: CASSVGWQGTSYGYTF. As DNA, the CDR3 is TGTGCCAGCAGCGTAGGTTGGCAGGGGACGAGCTATGGCTACACCTTC.

The rearrangement links TRBV5-4 to TRBJ2-3; the D gene could be TRBD1 or TRBD2 (6 bases each). The germline V gene has CDR1 SGHNT and CDR2 YYREEE (reference sequence). V was clipped by 4 bases and J by 0 bases, with 18 bases between them. The CDR3 has 17 residues. CDR3 amino acids: CASSPLGGAESTDTQYF. The CDR3 DNA is TGTGCCAGCAGCCCCCTCGGGGGCGCAGAGAGCACAGATACGCAGTATTTT.

The chain has TRBV2 and TRBJ2-5; D is perhaps TRBD1 (7 bases). The CDR3 length is 17 residues. CDR1 SNHLY and CDR2 FYNNEI come from the germline V gene. Between the trimmed V and J ends, which lost 4 bases and 0 bases, there was a span of 18 bases. The CDR3, as DNA: TGTGCCAGCAGTGTAAAAAGGGCAGGGGGGTACCAAGAGACCCAGTACTTC. Translating gives CASSVKRAGGYQETQYF.